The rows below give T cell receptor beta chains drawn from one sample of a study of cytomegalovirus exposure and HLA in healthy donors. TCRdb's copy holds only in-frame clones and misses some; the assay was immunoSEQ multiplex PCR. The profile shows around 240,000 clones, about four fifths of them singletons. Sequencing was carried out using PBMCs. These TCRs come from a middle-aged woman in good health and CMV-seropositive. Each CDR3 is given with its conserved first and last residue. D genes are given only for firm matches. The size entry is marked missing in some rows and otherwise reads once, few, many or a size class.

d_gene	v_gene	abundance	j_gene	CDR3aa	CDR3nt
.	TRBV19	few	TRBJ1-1	CASSQGHADEAFF	TGTGCCAGTAGTCAGGGACATGCGGATGAAGCTTTCTTT
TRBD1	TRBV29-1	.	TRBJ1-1	CAGTGGTEAFF	TGCGCCGGGACAGGGGGCACTGAAGCTTTCTTT
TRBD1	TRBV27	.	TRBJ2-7	CASSKTRDSYYEQYF	TGTGCCAGCAGTAAAACCCGGGACAGCTACTACGAGCAGTACTTC
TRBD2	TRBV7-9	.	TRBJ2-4	CASRGDQNIQYF	TGTGCCAGCCGGGGGGACCAAAACATTCAGTACTTC
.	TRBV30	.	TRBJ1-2	CAWAGGARGYGYTF	TGTGCCTGGGCGGGCGGGGCTCGGGGGTATGGCTACACCTTC
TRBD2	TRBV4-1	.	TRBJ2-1	CASSPPGGGGNEQFF	TGCGCCAGCAGCCCACCGGGCGGGGGAGGGAATGAGCAGTTCTTC
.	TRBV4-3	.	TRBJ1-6	CASSLGLGEEPLHF	TGCGCCAGCAGCCTAGGGCTAGGGGAAGAACCCCTCCACTTT
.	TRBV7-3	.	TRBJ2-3	CASSLDSSSTDTQYF	TGTGCCAGCAGCTTGGACTCATCTAGCACAGATACGCAGTATTTT
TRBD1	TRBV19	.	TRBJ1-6	CASKTGTGGSPLHF	TGTGCCAGTAAAACCGGGACAGGGGGATCACCCCTCCACTTT
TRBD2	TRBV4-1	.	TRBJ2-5	CASSQGRGRGLETQYF	TGCGCCAGCAGCCAAGGGCGAGGGAGGGGCTTAGAGACCCAGTACTTC
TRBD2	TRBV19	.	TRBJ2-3	CASSTLAGGADTQYF	TGTGCCAGTAGTACCCTAGCGGGAGGGGCAGATACGCAGTATTTT
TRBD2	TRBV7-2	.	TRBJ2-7	CASSSPTSGTGFKQYF	TGTGCCAGCAGCTCCCCGACTAGCGGGACGGGATTTAAGCAGTACTTC
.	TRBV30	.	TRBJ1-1	CAWSRGHLNTEAFF	TGTGCCTGGAGTAGAGGACACCTGAACACTGAAGCTTTCTTT
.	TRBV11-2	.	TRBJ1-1	CASTPERGVGEAFF	TGTGCCAGCACCCCCGAGCGGGGGGTTGGTGAAGCTTTCTTT
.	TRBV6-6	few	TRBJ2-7	CASSDRVEQYF	TGTGCCAGCAGTGACCGGGTCGAGCAGTACTTC
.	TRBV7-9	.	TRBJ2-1	CAIARQSSYNEQFF	TGTGCCATTGCGCGACAGAGCTCCTACAATGAGCAGTTCTTC
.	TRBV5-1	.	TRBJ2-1	CASSLVQGSYNEQFF	TGCGCCAGCAGCTTGGTGCAGGGCTCCTACAATGAGCAGTTCTTC
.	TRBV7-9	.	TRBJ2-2	CASSKRLAGPGTGELFF	TGTGCCAGCAGCAAAAGGTTGGCGGGGCCTGGTACCGGGGAGCTGTTTTTT
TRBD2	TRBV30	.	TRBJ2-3	CAWSVPRGRGDTQYF	TGTGCCTGGAGTGTTCCGCGGGGGAGGGGAGATACGCAGTATTTT
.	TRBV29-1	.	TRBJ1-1	CSVQTRTVNSTEAFF	TGCAGCGTCCAAACCAGGACAGTTAATTCCACTGAAGCTTTCTTT
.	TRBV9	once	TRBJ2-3	CASSVGLGSPDTQYF	TGTGCCAGCAGCGTAGGGCTGGGGAGCCCAGATACGCAGTATTTT
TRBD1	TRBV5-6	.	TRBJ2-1	CASSLVDREGNEQFF	TGTGCCAGCAGCTTGGTGGACAGGGAAGGCAATGAGCAGTTCTTC
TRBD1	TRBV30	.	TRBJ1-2	CAWTPPLQGNYGYTF	TGTGCCTGGACGCCCCCGCTACAGGGGAACTATGGCTACACCTTC
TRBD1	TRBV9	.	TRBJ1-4	CASSRGGTDREKLFF	TGTGCCAGCAGTCGTGGAGGGACAGATAGGGAAAAACTGTTTTTT
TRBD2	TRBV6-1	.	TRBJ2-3	CASSRDYDTDTQYF	TGTGCCAGCAGTCGGGACTACGACACAGATACGCAGTATTTT
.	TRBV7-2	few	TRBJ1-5	CASSLGGRGNQPQHF	TGTGCCAGCAGCTTAGGAGGGAGGGGAAATCAGCCCCAGCATTTT
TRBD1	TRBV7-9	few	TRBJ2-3	CASSSTGSSTDTQYF	TGTGCCAGCAGCTCGACAGGGAGTAGCACAGATACGCAGTATTTT
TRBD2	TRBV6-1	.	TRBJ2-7	CASSALAGVYEQYF	TGTGCCAGCAGTGCTTTAGCGGGGGTTTACGAGCAGTACTTC
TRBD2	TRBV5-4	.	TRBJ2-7	CASRLMGGRTHEQYF	TGTGCCAGCAGGTTGATGGGCGGGAGGACCCACGAGCAGTACTTC
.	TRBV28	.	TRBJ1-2	CAIIQANSNYGYTF	TGTGCCATAATACAGGCTAATTCGAACTATGGCTACACCTTC
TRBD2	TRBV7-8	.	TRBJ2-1	CASSLSVSGVNLYNEQFF	TGTGCCAGCAGCTTATCAGTAAGCGGGGTTAACCTCTACAATGAGCAGTTCTTC
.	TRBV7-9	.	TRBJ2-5	CASSLGFGGSASDQETQYF	TGTGCCAGCAGCTTAGGATTTGGCGGTTCGGCGTCGGACCAAGAGACCCAGTACTTC
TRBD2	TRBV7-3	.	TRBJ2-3	CASSKSGIRTDTQYF	TGTGCCAGCAGCAAGAGCGGGATCCGCACAGATACGCAGTATTTT
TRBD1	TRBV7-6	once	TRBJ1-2	CASRGQPGQGLTF	TGTGCCAGCAGGGGGCAACCGGGACAGGGACTCACCTTC
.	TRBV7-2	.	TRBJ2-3	CASSSSYADTQYF	TGTGCCAGCAGCTCTAGCTACGCAGATACGCAGTATTTT
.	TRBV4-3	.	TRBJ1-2	CASSQAPGEDYGYTF	TGCGCCAGCAGCCAAGCCCCCGGGGAAGACTATGGCTACACCTTC
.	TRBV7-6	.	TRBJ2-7	CASSQGSEQYF	TGTGCCAGCAGCCAGGGGAGCGAGCAGTACTTC
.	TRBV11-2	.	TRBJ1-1	CASSRRWNGPNTEAFF	TGTGCCAGCAGCCGCCGGTGGAATGGGCCTAACACTGAAGCTTTCTTT
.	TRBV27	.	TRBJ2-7	CASSLSVDSYEQYF	TGTGCCAGCAGTTTGAGCGTCGACTCCTACGAGCAGTACTTC
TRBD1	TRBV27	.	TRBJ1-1	CASSEHGTGKGATEAFF	TGTGCCAGCAGTGAACACGGGACAGGGAAGGGTGCCACTGAAGCTTTCTTT
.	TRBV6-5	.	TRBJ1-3	CASKGTNGYTIYF	TGTGCCAGCAAGGGGACAAACGGATACACCATATATTTT
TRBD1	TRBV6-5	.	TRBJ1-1	CASSAQGVNTEAFF	TGTGCCAGCAGTGCCCAGGGGGTGAACACTGAAGCTTTCTTT
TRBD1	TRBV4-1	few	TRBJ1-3	CASSQQGAGNTIYF	TGCGCCAGCAGCCAACAGGGGGCAGGAAACACCATATATTTT
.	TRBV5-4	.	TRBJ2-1	CASSRPVGDRDNEQFF	TGTGCCAGCAGCCGCCCGGTTGGAGACCGGGACAATGAGCAGTTCTTC
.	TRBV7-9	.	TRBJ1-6	CASSLQTASGSPLHF	TGTGCCAGCAGCTTGCAGACAGCCTCCGGTTCACCCCTCCACTTT
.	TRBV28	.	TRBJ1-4	CASSSSGGSRQREKLFF	TGTGCCAGCAGTTCATCGGGAGGGTCACGACAGAGGGAAAAACTGTTTTTT
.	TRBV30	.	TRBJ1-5	CAWSPGVQPQHF	TGTGCCTGGAGTCCCGGGGTTCAGCCCCAGCATTTT
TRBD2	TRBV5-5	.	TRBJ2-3	CASTTGLAVIADTQYF	TGTGCCAGTACTACGGGACTAGCGGTTATAGCAGATACGCAGTATTTT
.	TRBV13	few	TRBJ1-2	CASSPPGRVTYGYTF	TGTGCCAGCAGCCCCCCAGGCAGGGTAACTTATGGCTACACCTTC
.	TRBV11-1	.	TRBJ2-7	CASSLVGGSYEQYF	TGTGCCAGCAGCTTGGTCGGAGGGTCCTACGAGCAGTACTTC